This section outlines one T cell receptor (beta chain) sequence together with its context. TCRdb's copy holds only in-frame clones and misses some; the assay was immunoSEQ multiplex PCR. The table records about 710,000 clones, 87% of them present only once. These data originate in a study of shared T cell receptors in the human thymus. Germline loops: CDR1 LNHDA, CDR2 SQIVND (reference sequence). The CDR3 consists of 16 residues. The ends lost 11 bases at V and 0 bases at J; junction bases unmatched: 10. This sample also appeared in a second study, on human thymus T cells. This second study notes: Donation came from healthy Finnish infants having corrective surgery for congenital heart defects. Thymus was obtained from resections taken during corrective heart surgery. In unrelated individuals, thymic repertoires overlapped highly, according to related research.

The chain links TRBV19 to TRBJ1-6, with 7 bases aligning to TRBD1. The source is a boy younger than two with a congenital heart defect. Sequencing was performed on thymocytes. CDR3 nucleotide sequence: TGTGCCGGAATGGGACAGCTTAGCTCCTATAATTCACCCCTCCACTTT. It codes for CAGMGQLSSYNSPLHF.